The 5 T cell receptor beta chains reported below all come from one sample, sequenced in a study of human T cells and chemical hapten exposure. Time point specified: patch test 2, 6 weeks after DPC sensitization. Treatment denoted: therapeutic diphenylcyclopropenone sensitization with weekly scalp DPC. TCRdb reprocessed the RACE reads via MiXCR and lists one record per CDR3 protein. Among tens of thousands of distinct CDR3 sequences listed, 8% to 13% were seen once. The material sequenced was whole blood, taken in connection with sensitization to the hapten diphenylcyclopropenone (DPC). The receptor source for this set is a middle-aged man with alopecia areata. Some clones in this sample may be carry-over from other donors' samples.

There are many counts of this clonotype. The chain employs TRBV7-8 and TRBJ2-1; D is perhaps TRBD2 (5 bases). Per germline, CDR1 SGHVS and CDR2 FQNEAQ. CDR3 length equals 14 residues. V dropped 1 base and J dropped 12 bases, with 16 bases sitting between them. In DNA, the CDR3 is TGTGCCAGCAGCTTAGTTGGGCGGGCAGGAGGGCAGTTCTTC. Its translation: CASSLVGRAGGQFF.

J is TRBJ1-3 and V is TRBV19; no clear D gene. This CDR3 spans 15 amino acids. Germline values: CDR1 LNHDA, CDR2 SQIVND (reference sequence). V lost 3 bases and J lost 0, with 9 bases in between. The CDR3 loop reads CASSIDGSSGNTIYF. Written as DNA, the CDR3 is TGTGCCAGTAGTATTGACGGAAGCTCTGGAAACACCATATATTTT.

This chain uses TRBV28 with TRBJ2-2; either TRBD1 or TRBD2 may supply D (6 bases each). CDR3 size: 13 residues. Germline CDR1 and CDR2: MDHEN and SYDVKM. Trimming took off 4 bases at V and 6 bases at J, with 9 bases between the two ends. For the CDR3, the DNA is TGTGCCAGCAGTTCTGGGGGGCCCGGGGAGCTGTTTTTT. It is translated as CASSSGGPGELFF.

Only a few counts were recorded for this clonotype. This chain links TRBV18 with TRBJ1-2, with no clear D. Per the germline V gene, CDR1 is KGHSH and CDR2 is LQKENI. The V end lost 4 bases, the J end lost 8 bases, and 8 bases lay between the germline ends. The CDR3 extends over 11 amino acids. CDR3: CASSQEVGYTF. The CDR3 coding sequence is TGTGCCAGCTCACAGGAGGTCGGCTACACCTTC. The entire variable domain, with the rest obtained from reference TRBV18 and TRBJ1-2, is as follows: NAGVMQNPRHLVRRRGQEARLRCSPMKGHSHVYWYRQLPEEGLKFMVYLQKENIIDESGMPKERFSAEFPKEGPSILRIQQVVRGDSAAYFCASSQEVGYTFGSGTRLTVV.

Only a few counts were recorded for this clonotype. The J gene is TRBJ2-7, the V gene TRBV18; no clear D. CDR1 is KGHSH, CDR2 LQKENI, per germline. The CDR3 spans 15 residues. The V end was cut by 3 bases, the J end by 1 base, with 13 bases between. Written as DNA, the CDR3 is TGTGCCAGCTCACCCCCTTATGGCGTATCCTACGAGCAGTACTTC. This codes for CASSPPYGVSYEQYF.